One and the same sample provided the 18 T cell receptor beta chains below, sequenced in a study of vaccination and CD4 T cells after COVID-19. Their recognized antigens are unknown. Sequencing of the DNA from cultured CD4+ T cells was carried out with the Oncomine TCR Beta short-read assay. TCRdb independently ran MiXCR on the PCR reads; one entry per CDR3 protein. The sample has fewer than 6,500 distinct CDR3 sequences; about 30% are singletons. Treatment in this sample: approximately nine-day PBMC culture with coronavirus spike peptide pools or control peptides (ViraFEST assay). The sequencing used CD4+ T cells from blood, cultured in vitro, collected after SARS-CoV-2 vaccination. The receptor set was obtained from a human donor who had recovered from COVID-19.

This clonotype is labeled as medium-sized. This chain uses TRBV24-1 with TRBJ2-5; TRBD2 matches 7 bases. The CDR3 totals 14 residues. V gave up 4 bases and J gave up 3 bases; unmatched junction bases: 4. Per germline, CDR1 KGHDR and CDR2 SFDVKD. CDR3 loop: CATSDPTSEETQYF. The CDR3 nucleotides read TGTGCCACCAGTGACCCTACTAGCGAAGAGACCCAGTACTTC.

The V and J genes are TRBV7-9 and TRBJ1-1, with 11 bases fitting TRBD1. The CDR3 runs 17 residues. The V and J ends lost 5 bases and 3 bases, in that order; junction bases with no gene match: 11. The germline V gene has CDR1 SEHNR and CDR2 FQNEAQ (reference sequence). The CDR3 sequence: CASSLGQGARLDTEAFF. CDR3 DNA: TGTGCCAGCAGCCTCGGACAGGGGGCGCGATTGGACACTGAAGCTTTCTTT.

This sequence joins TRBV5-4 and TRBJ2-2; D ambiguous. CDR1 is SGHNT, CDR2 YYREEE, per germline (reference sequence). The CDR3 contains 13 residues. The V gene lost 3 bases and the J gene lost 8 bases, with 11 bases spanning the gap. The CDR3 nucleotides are TGTGCCAGCAGCTCACCCGTGGGTGGGGAGCTGTTTTTT. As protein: CASSSPVGGELFF.

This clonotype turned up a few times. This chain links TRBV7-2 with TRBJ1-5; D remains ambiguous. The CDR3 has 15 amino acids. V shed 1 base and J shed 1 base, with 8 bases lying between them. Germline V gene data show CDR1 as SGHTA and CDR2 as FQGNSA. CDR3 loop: CASSLGGLSNQPQHF. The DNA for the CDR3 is TGTGCCAGCAGCTTAGGCGGCCTAAGCAATCAGCCCCAGCATTTT.

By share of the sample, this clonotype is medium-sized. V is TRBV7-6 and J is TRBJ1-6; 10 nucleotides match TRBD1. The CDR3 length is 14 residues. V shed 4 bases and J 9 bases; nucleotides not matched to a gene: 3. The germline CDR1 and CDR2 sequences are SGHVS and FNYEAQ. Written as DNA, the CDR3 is TGTGCCAGCAGCTCGACAGGGGGCGGTTCACCCCTCCACTTT. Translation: CASSSTGGGSPLHF.

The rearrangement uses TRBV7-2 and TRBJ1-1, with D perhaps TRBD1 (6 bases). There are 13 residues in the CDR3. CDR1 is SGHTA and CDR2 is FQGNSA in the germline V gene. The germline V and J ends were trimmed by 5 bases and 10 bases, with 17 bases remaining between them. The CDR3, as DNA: TGTGCCAGCAGCGTCCAGGGGACCAACGGAGCTTTCTTT. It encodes CASSVQGTNGAFF.

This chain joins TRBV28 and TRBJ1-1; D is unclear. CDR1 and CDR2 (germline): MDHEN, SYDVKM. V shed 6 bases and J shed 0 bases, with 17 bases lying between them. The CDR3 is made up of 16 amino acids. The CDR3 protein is CASSRPPRRLNTEAFF. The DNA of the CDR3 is TGTGCCAGCAGCCGACCCCCCAGGAGATTGAACACTGAAGCTTTCTTT.

CDR3 in amino acids: CASSWRENEQYF. CDR3 nucleotide sequence: TGCGCCAGCAGCTGGAGGGAGAACGAGCAGTACTTC. V is TRBV5-1 and J is TRBJ2-7; D might be TRBD2 (6 bases). Between the trimmed V and J ends, which lost 3 bases and 5 bases, there was a span of 9 bases. The germline CDR1 and CDR2 sequences are SGHRS and YFSETQ. The CDR3 has 12 residues.

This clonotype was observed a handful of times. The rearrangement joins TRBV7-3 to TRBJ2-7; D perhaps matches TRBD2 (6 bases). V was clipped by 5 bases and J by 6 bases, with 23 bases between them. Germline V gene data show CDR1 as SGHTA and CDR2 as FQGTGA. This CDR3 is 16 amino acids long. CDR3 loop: CASSPLPGAIGGEQYF. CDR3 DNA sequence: TGTGCCAGCAGCCCCTTGCCCGGGGCGATCGGGGGCGAGCAGTACTTC.

Written as DNA, the CDR3 is TGTGCCAGCAGGCCCGGGACAGGCTCCCGTCAGCAGTATTTT. This sequence encodes CASRPGTGSRQQYF. The V call is TRBV28, the J call TRBJ2-3; 8 bases are shared with TRBD1. V was pared by 6 bases and J by 11 bases, with 13 bases of the junction left unmatched. The CDR3 is made up of 14 amino acids. The germline CDR1 and CDR2 sequences are MDHEN and SYDVKM. The entire variable domain, with the rest obtained from reference TRBV28 and TRBJ2-3, is as follows: DVKVTQSSRYLVKRTGEKVFLECVQDMDHENMFWYRQDPGLGLRLIYFSYDVKMKEKGDIPEGYSVSREKKERFSLILESASTNQTSMYLCASRPGTGSRQQYFGPGTRLTVL.

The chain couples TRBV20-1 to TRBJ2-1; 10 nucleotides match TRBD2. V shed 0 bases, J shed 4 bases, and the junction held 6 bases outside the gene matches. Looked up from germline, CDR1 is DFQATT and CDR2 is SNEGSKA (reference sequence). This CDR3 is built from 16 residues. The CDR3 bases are TGCAGTGCTAGAGATCAGGTAGCGGGGGGATACAATGAGCAGTTCTTC. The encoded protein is CSARDQVAGGYNEQFF.

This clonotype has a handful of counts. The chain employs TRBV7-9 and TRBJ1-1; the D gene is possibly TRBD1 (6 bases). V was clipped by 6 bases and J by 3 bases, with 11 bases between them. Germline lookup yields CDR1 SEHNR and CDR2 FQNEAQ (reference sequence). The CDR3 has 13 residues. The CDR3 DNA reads TGTGCCAGCAGTTACGACAGGTACACTGAAGCTTTCTTT. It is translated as CASSYDRYTEAFF.

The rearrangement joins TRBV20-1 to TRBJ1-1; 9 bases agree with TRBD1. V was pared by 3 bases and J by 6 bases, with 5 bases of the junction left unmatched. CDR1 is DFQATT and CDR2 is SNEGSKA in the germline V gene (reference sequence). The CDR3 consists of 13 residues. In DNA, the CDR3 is TGCAGTGCTAGCAAGGACAGGGGTTCTGAAGCTTTCTTT. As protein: CSASKDRGSEAFF.

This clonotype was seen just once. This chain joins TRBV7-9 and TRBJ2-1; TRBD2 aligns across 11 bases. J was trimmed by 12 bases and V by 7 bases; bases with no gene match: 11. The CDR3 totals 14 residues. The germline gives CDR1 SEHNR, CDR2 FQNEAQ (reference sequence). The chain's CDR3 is CASKGSSGGAWQFF. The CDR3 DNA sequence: TGTGCCAGCAAGGGGAGTAGCGGGGGGGCCTGGCAGTTCTTC.

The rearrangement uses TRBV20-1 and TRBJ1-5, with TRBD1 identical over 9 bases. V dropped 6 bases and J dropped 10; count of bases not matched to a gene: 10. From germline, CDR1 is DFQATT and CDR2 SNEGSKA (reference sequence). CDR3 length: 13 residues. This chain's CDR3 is CSAGGQGLSPQHF. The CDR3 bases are TGCAGTGCCGGCGGACAGGGGTTAAGCCCCCAGCATTTT.

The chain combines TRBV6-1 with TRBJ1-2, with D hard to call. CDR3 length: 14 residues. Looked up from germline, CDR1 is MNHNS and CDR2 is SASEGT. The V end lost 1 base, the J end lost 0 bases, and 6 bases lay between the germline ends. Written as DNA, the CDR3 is TGTGCCAGCAGTGAAGGCGGAGCTAACTATGGCTACACCTTC. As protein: CASSEGGANYGYTF.

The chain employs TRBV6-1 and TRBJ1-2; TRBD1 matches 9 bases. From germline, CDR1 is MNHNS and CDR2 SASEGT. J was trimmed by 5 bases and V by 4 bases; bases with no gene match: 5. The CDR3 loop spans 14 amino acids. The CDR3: CASSGGTGWYGYTF. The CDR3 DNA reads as TGTGCCAGCAGTGGAGGGACAGGGTGGTATGGCTACACCTTC.

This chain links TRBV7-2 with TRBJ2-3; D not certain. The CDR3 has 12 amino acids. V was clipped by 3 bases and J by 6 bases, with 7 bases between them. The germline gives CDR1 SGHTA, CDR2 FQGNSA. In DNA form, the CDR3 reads TGTGCCAGCAGCTTCCGTTGGGATACGCAGTATTTT. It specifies CASSFRWDTQYF. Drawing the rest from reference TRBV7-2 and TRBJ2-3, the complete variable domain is GAGVSQSPSNKVTEKGKDVELRCDPISGHTALYWYRQSLGQGLEFLIYFQGNSAPDKSGLPSDRFSAERTGGSVSTLTIQRTQQEDSAVYLCASSFRWDTQYFGPGTRLTVL.